Here is one T cell receptor (beta chain) with its context. No antigen is known for it. Described time point: week 35, safety follow-up. Each vaccine dose was 300 ug of mutant IDH1 20-mer peptide, with topical imiquimod. Trimming cost V 3 bases and J 0 bases, with 13 bases left between them. CDR1 and CDR2 from the germline V gene are LNHDA and SQIVND (reference sequence). CDR3 length: 16 amino acids. Only in-frame clones appear in the TCRdb table, and some are missing; sequencing was by immunoSEQ multiplex PCR. The table records about 58,000 clones, more than 80% of them present only once. These data originate in a study of a mutant IDH1 vaccine in newly diagnosed glioma. Study-level background: Vaccine administration was initiated 4-6 weeks following radiotherapy alone, or with temozolomide cycles. Previous care, which was radiotherapy, temozolomide, or both, most often involved both. Findings of the study overall: Top peripheral T cell clonotype shifts appeared unrelated to pseudoprogression.

This TCR was recovered from a man aged 35-49 years with glioma. The chain carries TRBV19 and TRBJ2-3; unclear D gene. Sequences were derived from PBMCs, sampled from a glioma patient whose treatment included an IDH1 peptide vaccine. The CDR3 DNA reads TGTGCCAGTAGTATCTCGACTGGGTTTAGCACAGATACGCAGTATTTT. This sequence encodes CASSISTGFSTDTQYF.